This T cell receptor (beta chain) was found in a study of shared clonotypes between healthy human individuals. Germline V lookup: CDR1 GTSNPN, CDR2 SVGIG (reference sequence). The CDR3 has 16 amino acids. Trimming stripped 2 bases from V and 3 bases from J, with 19 bases between. The table came from immunoSEQ multiplex PCR; TCRdb's copy has only in-frame clones and leaves some out. The sample lists about 2.4 million clones, over 85% seen once, with about 0.39% in the top ten. Negatively enriched CD4+ T cells were divided by CD45RA into naive and memory. Input material: naive CD4+ T cells from PBMCs. Subset of the sample: CD45RA+ positively selected. The gene calls are TRBV30 and TRBJ1-1; tentative D call: TRBD1 (5 bases). This TCR was recovered from a man aged 18 to 30 in good health. Some clones in this sample may be carry-over from other donors' samples. In DNA form, the CDR3 reads TGTGCCTGGAGTCCACGGGGAGGGACGGGGTACACTGAAGCTTTCTTT. Amino acids: CAWSPRGGTGYTEAFF.